This T cell receptor beta chain originates from a study of T cell changes during pregnancy in multiple sclerosis. This CDR3 is 15 amino acids long. V trimming: 4 bases; J trimming: 0 bases; junction bases outside the gene matches: 6. Germline assignment: CDR1 SQVTM and CDR2 ANQGSEA. The data were produced by immunoSEQ multiplex PCR, yet TCRdb's version contains in-frame clones alone and is incomplete. Here the sample spans about 56,000 clones, 89% being singletons. The starting material was peripheral blood, obtained after pregnancy. This rearrangement joins TRBV29-1 to TRBJ2-1; 7 bases align to TRBD2. The receptor was isolated from a female donor with multiple sclerosis, enrolled in a pregnancy study. CDR3 sequence: CSVGRGVSSYNEQFF. CDR3 sequence (DNA): TGCAGCGTTGGACGGGGGGTCAGCTCCTACAATGAGCAGTTCTTC.